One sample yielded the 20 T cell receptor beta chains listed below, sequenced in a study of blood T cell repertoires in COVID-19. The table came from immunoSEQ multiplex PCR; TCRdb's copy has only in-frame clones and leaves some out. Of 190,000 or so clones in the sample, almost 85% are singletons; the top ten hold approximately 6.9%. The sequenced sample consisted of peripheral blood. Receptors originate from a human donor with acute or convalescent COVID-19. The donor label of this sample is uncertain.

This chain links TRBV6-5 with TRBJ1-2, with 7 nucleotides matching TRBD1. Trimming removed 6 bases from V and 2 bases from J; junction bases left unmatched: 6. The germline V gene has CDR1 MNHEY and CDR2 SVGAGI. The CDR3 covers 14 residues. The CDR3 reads CASRVGTDNYGYTF. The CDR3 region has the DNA TGTGCCAGCAGGGTAGGGACAGACAACTATGGCTACACCTTC.

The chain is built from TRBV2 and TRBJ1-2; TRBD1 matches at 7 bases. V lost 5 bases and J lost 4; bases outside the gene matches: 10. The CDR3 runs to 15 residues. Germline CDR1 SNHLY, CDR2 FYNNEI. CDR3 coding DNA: TGTGCCAGCAGTTCCCCCGGGACAGCACTCTATGGCTACACCTTC. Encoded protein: CASSSPGTALYGYTF.

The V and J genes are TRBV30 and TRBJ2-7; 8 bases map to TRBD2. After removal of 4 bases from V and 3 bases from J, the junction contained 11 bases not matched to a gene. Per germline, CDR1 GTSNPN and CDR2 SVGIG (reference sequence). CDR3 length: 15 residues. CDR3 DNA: TGTGCCTGGACCGCTGGGAGGACTAGCAGCTACGAGCAGTACTTC. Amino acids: CAWTAGRTSSYEQYF.

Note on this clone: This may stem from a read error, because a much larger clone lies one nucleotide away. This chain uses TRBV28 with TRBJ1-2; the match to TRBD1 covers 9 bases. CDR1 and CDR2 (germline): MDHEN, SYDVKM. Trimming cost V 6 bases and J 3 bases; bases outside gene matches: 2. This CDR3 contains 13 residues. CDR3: CASRTGGDYGYTF. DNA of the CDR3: TGTGCCAGCAGGACAGGGGGTGACTATGGCTACACCTTC.

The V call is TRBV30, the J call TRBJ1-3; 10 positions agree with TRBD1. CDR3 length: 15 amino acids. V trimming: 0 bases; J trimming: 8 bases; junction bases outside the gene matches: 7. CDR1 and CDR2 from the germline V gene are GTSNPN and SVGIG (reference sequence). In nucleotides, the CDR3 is TGTGCCTGGAGTGTAGGGGACAGGGGAGCATACACCATATATTTT. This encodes CAWSVGDRGAYTIYF. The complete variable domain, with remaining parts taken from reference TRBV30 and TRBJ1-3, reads SQTIHQWPATLVQPVGSPLSLECTVEGTSNPNLYWYRQAAGRGLQLLFYSVGIGQISSEVPQNLSASRPQDRQFILSSKKLLLSDSGFYLCAWSVGDRGAYTIYFGEGSWLTVV.

This chain's CDR3 is CASSPDRGLKKLFF. CDR3 DNA sequence: TGTGCCAGCAGCCCCGACAGGGGTCTGAAAAAACTGTTTTTT. The V gene is TRBV3-1 (or the pseudogene TRBV3-2), the J gene TRBJ1-4, with 8 bases lining up with TRBD1. V lost 4 bases, J lost 9 bases, and 7 bases stayed unmatched. The germline gives CDR1 LGHDT, CDR2 YNNKEL (reference sequence). The CDR3 runs to 14 residues.

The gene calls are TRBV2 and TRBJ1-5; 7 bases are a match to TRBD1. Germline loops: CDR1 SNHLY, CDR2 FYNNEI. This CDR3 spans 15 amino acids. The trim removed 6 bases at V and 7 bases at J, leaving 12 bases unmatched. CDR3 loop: CASSPTGTNNQPQHF. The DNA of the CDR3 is TGTGCCAGCAGCCCGACAGGGACAAATAACCAGCCCCAGCATTTT. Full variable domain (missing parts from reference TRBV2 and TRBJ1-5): EPEVTQTPSHQVTQMGQEVILRCVPISNHLYFYWYRQILGQKVEFLVSFYNNEISEKSEIFDDQFSVERPDGSNFTLKIRSTKLEDSAMYFCASSPTGTNNQPQHFGDGTRLSIL.

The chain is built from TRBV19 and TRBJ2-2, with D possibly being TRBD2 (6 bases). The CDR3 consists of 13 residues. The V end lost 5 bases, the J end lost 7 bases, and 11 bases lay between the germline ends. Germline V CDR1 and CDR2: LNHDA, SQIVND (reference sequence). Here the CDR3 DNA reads TGTGCCAGTAGTCCCCCCGGGAGCGGGGAGCTGTTTTTT. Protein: CASSPPGSGELFF.

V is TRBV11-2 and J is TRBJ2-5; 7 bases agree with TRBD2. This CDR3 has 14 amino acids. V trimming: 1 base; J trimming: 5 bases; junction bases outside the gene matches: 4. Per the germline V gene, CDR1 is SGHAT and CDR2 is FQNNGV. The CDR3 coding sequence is TGTGCCAGCAGCTTAGGAGGCGGGAGTGAGACCCAGTACTTC. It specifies CASSLGGGSETQYF.

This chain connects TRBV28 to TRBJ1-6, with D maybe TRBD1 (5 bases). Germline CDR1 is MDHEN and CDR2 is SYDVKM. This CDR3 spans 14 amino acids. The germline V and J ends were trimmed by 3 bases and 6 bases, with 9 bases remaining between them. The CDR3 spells CASSLRRGNSPLHF. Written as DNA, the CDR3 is TGTGCCAGCAGTTTGAGGAGGGGTAATTCACCCCTCCACTTT.

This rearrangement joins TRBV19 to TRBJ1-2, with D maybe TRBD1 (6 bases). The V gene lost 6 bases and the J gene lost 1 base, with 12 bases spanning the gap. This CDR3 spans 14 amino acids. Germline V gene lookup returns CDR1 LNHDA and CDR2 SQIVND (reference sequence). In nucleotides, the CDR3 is TGTGCCAGTAGCAACAGGGTCGTTAACTATGGCTACACCTTC. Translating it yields CASSNRVVNYGYTF.

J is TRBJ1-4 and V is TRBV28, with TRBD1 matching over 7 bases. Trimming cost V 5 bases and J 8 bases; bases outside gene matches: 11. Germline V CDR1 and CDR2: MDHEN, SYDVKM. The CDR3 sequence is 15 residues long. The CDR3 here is CASSAPQGSGEKLFF. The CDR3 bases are TGTGCCAGCAGTGCCCCACAGGGGTCGGGCGAAAAACTGTTTTTT. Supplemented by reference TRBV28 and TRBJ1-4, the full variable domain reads DVKVTQSSRYLVKRTGEKVFLECVQDMDHENMFWYRQDPGLGLRLIYFSYDVKMKEKGDIPEGYSVSREKKERFSLILESASTNQTSMYLCASSAPQGSGEKLFFGSGTQLSVL.

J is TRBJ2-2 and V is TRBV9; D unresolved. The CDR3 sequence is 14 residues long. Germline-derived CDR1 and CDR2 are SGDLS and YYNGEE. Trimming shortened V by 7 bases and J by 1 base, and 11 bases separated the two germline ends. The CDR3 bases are TGTGCCAGCCGCATCGCAGAGAACACCGGGGAGCTGTTTTTT. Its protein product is CASRIAENTGELFF.

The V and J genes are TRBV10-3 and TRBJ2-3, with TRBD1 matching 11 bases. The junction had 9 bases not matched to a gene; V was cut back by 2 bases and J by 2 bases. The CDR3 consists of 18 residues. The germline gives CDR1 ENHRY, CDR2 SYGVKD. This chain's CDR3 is CAISEGGQGGDFTDTQYF. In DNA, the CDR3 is TGTGCCATCAGTGAGGGGGGACAGGGGGGAGACTTCACAGATACGCAGTATTTT.

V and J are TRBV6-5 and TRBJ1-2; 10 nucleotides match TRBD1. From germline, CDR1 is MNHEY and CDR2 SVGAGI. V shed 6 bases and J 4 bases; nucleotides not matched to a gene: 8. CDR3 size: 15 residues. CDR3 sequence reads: CASRPGQGGIYGYTF. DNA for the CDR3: TGTGCCAGCAGACCCGGACAGGGGGGAATCTATGGCTACACCTTC.

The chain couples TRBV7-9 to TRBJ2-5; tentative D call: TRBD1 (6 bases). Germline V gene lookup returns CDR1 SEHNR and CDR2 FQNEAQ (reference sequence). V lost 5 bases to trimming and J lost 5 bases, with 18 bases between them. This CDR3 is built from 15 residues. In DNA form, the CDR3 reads TGTGCCAGCAGCCCGCAGGGGCTCCTAGGGGAGACCCAGTACTTC. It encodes CASSPQGLLGETQYF.

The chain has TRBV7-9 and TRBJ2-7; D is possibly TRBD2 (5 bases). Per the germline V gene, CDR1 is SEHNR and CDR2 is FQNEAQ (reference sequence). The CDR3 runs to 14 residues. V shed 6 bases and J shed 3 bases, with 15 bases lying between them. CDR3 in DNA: TGTGCCAGCAGGAGGAGCGGCACCCTCTACGAGCAGTACTTC. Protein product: CASRRSGTLYEQYF.

This CDR3 is CASSLSRAGALAGELFF. The CDR3, as DNA: TGCGCCAGCAGCTTGTCAAGGGCAGGGGCCCTGGCCGGGGAGCTGTTTTTT. The chain recombines TRBV5-1 with TRBJ2-2, with a tentative D call TRBD1 (6 bases). The V gene's germline CDR1 is SGHRS and CDR2 YFSETQ. V lost 1 base to trimming and J lost 6 bases, with 19 bases between them. This CDR3 region has 17 residues.

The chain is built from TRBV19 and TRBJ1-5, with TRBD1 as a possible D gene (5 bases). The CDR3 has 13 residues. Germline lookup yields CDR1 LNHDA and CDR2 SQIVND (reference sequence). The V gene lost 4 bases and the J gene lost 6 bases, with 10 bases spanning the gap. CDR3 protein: CASSRGESQPQHF. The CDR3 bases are TGTGCCAGTAGTAGGGGGGAAAGTCAGCCCCAGCATTTT. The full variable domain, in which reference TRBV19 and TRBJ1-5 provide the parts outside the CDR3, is DGGITQSPKYLFRKEGQNVTLSCEQNLNHDAMYWYRQDPGQGLRLIYYSQIVNDFQKGDIAEGYSVSREKKESFPLTVTSAQKNPTAFYLCASSRGESQPQHFGDGTRLSIL.

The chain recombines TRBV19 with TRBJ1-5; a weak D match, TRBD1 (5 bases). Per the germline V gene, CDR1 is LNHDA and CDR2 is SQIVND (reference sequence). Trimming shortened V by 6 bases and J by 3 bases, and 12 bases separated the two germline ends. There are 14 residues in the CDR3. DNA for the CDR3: TGTGCCAGTAGGTTTGGCAGGGACAATCAGCCCCAGCATTTT. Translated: CASRFGRDNQPQHF.